This TCR beta chain originates from a study of cytomegalovirus exposure and HLA in healthy donors. In the PCR, 60 Vbeta and 13 Jbeta primers were used. Libraries were prepared by immunoSEQ multiplex PCR; TCRdb keeps only in-frame clonotypes and omits some of them. The data show around 78,000 clones, with about 78% seen just once and approximately 1% held by the top ten. Material for sequencing was PBMCs. The clonotype originates from a male donor in good health and CMV-seronegative.

CDR3 amino acids: CASSRVRTGVDGYTF. The CDR3 region has the DNA TGTGCCAGCAGCCGCGTAAGGACAGGGGTCGATGGCTACACCTTC. The chain carries TRBV14 and TRBJ1-2; 9 bases agree with TRBD1. V lost 4 bases to trimming and J lost 6 bases; unmatched junction nucleotides: 9. The CDR3 contains 15 residues. The V gene's germline CDR1 is SGHDN and CDR2 FVKESK.